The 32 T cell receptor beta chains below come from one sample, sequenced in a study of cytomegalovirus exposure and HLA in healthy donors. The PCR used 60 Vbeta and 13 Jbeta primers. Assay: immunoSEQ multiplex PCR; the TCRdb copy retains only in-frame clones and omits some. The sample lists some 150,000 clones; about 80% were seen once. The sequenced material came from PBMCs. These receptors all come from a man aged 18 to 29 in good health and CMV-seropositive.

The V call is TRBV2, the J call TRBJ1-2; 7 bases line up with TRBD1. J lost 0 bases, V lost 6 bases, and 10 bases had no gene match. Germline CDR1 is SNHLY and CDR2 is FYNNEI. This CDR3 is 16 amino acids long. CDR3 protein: CASRGSRDRANYGYTF. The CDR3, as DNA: TGTGCCAGCAGGGGTTCTCGGGACAGAGCTAACTATGGCTACACCTTC.

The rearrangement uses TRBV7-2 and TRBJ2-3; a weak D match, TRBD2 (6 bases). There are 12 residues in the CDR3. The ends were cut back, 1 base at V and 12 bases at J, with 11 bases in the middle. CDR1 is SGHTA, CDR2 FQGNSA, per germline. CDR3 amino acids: CASSLETGRQYF. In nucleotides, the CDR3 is TGTGCCAGCAGCTTAGAAACCGGGAGACAGTATTTT.

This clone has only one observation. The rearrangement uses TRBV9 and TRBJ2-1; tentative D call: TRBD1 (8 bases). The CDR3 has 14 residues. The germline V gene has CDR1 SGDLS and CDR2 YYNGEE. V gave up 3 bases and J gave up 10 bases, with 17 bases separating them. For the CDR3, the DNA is TGTGCCAGCAGCGACAGGGGGGGGCCTTTCGAGCAGTTCTTC. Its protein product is CASSDRGGPFEQFF. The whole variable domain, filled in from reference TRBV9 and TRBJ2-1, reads DSGVTQTPKHLITATGQRVTLRCSPRSGDLSVYWYQQSLDQGLQFLIQYYNGEERAKGNILERFSAQQFPDLHSELNLSSLELGDSALYFCASSDRGGPFEQFFGPGTRLTVL.

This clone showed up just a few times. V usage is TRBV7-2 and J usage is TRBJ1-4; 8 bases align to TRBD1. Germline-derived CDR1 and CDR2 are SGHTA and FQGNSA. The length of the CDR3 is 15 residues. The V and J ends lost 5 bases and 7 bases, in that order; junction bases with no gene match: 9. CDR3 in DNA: TGTGCCAGCAGCATCAGGACAGGGTATGGTGAAAAACTGTTTTTT. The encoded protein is CASSIRTGYGEKLFF.

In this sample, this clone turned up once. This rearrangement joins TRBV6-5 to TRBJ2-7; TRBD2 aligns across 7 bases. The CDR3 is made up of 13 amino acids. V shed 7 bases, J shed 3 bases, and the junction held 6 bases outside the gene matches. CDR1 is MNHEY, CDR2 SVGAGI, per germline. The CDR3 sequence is CASIGGGRYEQYF. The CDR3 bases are TGTGCCAGCATAGGCGGGGGACGCTACGAGCAGTACTTC.

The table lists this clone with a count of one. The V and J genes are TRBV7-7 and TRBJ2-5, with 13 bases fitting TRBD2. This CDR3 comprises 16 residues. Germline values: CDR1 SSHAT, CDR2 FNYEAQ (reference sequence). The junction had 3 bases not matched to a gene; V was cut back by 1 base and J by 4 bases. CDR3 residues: CASSLGLAGGPETQYF. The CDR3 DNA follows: TGTGCCAGCAGCTTAGGACTAGCGGGGGGACCAGAGACCCAGTACTTC.

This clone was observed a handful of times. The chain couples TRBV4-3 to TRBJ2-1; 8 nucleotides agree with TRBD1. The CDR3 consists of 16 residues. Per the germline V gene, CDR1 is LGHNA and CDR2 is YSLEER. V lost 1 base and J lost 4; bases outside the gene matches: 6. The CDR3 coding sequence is TGCGCCAGCAGCCAAGGTCACAGGGGGATGTACAATGAGCAGTTCTTC. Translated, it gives CASSQGHRGMYNEQFF.

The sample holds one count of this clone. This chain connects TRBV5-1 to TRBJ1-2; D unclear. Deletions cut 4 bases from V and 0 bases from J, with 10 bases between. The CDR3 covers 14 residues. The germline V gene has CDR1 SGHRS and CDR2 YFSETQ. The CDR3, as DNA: TGCGCCAGCAGCACACAGACGACTAACTATGGCTACACCTTC. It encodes CASSTQTTNYGYTF. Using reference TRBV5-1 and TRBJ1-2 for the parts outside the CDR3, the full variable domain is KAGVTQTPRYLIKTRGQQVTLSCSPISGHRSVSWYQQTPGQGLQFLFEYFSETQRNKGNFPGRFSGRQFSNSRSEMNVSTLELGDSALYLCASSTQTTNYGYTFGSGTRLTVV.

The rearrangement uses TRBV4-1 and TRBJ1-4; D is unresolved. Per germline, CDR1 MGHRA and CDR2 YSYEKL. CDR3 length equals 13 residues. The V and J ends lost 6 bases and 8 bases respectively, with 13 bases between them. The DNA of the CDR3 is TGCGCCAGCAGACAAACCCCGGAGGAAAAACTGTTTTTT. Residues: CASRQTPEEKLFF.

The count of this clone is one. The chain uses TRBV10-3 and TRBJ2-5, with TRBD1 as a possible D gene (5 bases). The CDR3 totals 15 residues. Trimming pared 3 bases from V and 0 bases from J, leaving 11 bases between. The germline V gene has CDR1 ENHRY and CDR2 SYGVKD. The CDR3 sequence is CAISDDRTYQETQYF. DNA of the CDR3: TGTGCCATCAGTGATGACAGAACGTACCAAGAGACCCAGTACTTC.

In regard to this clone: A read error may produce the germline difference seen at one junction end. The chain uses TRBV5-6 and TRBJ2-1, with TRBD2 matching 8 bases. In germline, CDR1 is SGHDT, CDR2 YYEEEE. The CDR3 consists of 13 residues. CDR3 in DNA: TGTGCCAGCAGCCCTACTAGCGGCTATGAGCAGCTCTTC. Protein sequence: CASSPTSGYEQLF.

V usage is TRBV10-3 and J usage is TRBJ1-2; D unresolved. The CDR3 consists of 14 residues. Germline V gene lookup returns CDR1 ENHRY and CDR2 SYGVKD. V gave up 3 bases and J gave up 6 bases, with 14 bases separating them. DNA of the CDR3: TGTGCCATCAGTGACCTCCCCGCGGAAGATGGCTACACCTTC. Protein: CAISDLPAEDGYTF.

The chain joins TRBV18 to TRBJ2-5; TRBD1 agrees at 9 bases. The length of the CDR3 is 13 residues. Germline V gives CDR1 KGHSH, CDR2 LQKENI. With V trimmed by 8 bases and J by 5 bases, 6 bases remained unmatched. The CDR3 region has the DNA TGTGCCAGCGCCACAGGGGGCTACGAGACCCAGTACTTC. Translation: CASATGGYETQYF.

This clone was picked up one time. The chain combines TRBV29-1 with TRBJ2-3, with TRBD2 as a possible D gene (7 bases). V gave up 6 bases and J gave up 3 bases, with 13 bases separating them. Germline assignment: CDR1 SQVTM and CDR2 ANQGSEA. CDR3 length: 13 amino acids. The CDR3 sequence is CSVRAGATDTQYF. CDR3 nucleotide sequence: TGCAGCGTACGCGCGGGGGCGACAGATACGCAGTATTTT.

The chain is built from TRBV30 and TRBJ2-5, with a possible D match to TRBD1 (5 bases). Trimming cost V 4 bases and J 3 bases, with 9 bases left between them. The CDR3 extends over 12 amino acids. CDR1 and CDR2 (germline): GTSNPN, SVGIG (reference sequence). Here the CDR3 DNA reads TGTGCCTGGACAGGGAATGAAGAGACCCAGTACTTC. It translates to CAWTGNEETQYF.

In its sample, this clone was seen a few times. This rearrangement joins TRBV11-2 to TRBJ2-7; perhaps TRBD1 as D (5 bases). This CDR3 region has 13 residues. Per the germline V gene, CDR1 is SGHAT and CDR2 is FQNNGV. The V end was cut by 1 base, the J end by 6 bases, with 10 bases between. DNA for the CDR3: TGTGCCAGCAGCTTAGTTTTCCAGGGCGAGCAGTACTTC. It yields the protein CASSLVFQGEQYF.

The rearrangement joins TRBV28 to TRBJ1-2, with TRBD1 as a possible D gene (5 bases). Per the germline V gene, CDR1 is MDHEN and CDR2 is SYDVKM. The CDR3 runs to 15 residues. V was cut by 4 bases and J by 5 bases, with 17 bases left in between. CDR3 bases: TGTGCCAGCAGTTGGGAGAGGCAGGGAGGGTATGGCTACACCTTC. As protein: CASSWERQGGYGYTF.

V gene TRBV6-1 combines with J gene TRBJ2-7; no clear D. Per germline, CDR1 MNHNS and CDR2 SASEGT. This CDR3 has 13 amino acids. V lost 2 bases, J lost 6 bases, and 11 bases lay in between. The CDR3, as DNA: TGTGCCAGCAGTGAAATCGGTCAGGTCGAGCAGTACTTC. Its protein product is CASSEIGQVEQYF.

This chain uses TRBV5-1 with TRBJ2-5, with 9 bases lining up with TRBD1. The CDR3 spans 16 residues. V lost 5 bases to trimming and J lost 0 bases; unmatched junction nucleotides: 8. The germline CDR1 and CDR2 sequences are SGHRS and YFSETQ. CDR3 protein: CASRPPGQGNQETQYF. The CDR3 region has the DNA TGCGCCAGCAGACCTCCGGGACAGGGAAACCAAGAGACCCAGTACTTC.

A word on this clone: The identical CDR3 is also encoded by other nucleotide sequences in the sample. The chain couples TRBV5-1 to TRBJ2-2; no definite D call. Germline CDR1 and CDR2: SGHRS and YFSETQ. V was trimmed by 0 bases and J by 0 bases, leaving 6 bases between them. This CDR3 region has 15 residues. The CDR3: CASSLGGSNTGELFF. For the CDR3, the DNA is TGCGCCAGCAGCTTGGGCGGTTCGAACACCGGGGAGCTGTTTTTT.

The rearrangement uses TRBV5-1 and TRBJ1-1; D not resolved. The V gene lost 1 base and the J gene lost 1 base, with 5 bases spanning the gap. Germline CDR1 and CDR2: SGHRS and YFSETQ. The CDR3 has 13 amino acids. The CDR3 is CASSLRGNTEAFF. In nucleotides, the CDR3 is TGCGCCAGCAGCTTGCGGGGGAACACTGAAGCTTTCTTT.

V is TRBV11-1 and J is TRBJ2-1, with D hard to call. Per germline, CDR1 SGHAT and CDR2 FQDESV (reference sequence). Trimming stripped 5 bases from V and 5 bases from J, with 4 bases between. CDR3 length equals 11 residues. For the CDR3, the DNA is TGTGCCAGCAGCCAGAACAATGAGCAGTTCTTC. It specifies CASSQNNEQFF.

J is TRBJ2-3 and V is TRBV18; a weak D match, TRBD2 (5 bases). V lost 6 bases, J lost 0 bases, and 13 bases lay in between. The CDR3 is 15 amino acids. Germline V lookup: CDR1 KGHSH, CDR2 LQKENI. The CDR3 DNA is TGTGCCAGCTCTTCGGTAGGCGGGAGCACAGATACGCAGTATTTT. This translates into CASSSVGGSTDTQYF.

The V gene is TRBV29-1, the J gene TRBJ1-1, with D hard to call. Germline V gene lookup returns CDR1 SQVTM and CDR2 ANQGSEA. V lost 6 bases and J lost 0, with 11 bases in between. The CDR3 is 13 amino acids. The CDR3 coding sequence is TGCAGCGTCCTCCAGGTCCTGAACACTGAAGCTTTCTTT. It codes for CSVLQVLNTEAFF.

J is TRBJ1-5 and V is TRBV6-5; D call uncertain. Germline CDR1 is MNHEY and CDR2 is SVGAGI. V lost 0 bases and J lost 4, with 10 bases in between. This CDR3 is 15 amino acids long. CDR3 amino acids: CASSYSSTGNQPQHF. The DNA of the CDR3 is TGTGCCAGCAGTTACTCGTCGACGGGTAATCAGCCCCAGCATTTT.

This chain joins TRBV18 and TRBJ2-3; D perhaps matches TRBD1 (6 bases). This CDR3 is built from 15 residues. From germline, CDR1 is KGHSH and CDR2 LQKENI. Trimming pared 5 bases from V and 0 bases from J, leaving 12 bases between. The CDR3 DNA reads TGTGCCAGCTCAGGACGGGACACTAGCACAGATACGCAGTATTTT. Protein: CASSGRDTSTDTQYF.

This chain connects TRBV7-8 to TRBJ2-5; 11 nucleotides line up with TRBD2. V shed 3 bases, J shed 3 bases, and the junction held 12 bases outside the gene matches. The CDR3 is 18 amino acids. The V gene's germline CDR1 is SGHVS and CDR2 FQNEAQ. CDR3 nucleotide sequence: TGTGCCAGCAGCTTTCCACTAGCGGGAGCTGTTCGAGAAGAGACCCAGTACTTC. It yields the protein CASSFPLAGAVREETQYF.

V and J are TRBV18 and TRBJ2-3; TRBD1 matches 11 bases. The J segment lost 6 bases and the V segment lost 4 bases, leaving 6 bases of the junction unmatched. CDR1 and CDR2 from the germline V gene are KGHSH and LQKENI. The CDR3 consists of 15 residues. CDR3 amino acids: CASSLGQGASDTQYF. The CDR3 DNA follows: TGTGCCAGCTCACTCGGACAGGGGGCATCGGATACGCAGTATTTT.

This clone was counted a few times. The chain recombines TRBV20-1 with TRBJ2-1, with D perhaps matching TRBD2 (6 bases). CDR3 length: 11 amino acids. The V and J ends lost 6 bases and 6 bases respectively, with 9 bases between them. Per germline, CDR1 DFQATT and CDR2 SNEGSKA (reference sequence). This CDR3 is CSAGTPNEQFF. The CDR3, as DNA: TGCAGTGCGGGGACTCCCAATGAGCAGTTCTTC.

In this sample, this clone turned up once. CDR3 in DNA: TGTGCCAGCAGCCCCTATGGCGGGAGCACAGATACGCAGTATTTT. Translated, it gives CASSPYGGSTDTQYF. The genes are TRBV7-9 and TRBJ2-3, with D perhaps TRBD2 (5 bases). Germline V CDR1 and CDR2: SEHNR, FQNEAQ (reference sequence). V was cut by 5 bases and J by 0 bases, with 12 bases left in between. The CDR3 totals 15 residues.

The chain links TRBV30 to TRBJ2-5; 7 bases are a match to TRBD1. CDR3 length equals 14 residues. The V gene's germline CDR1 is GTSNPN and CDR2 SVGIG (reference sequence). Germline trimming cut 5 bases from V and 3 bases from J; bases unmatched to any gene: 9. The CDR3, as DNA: TGTGCCTGGCTAGACAGGGTGCGGGAAGAGACCCAGTACTTC. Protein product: CAWLDRVREETQYF.

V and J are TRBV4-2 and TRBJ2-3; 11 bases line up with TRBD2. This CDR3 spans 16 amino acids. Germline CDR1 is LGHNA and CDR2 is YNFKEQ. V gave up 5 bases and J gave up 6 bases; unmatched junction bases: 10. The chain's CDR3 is CASSSLSGRGSDTQYF. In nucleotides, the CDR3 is TGTGCCAGCAGCTCACTTAGCGGGAGGGGCTCGGATACGCAGTATTTT.